Only a few counts were recorded for the clone carrying this T cell receptor beta chain. The antigen remains unidentified. Trimming shortened V by 4 bases and J by 6 bases, and 7 bases separated the two germline ends. The CDR3 length is 11 residues. Per germline, CDR1 SQVTM and CDR2 ANQGSEA. In TCRdb, the reads were re-called with MiXCR into one record per CDR3 protein. The data contain under 120,000 distinct CDR3 sequences, about 40% of them seen just once; the ten biggest clones take up roughly 74%. The data were obtained in a study of T cell repertoires in cytomegalovirus infection. Looking at the study overall: In public TCR beta signatures, there were indications of both CMV infection and matching HLA type.

Regarding the study as a whole: The response measured ex vivo was dominated by TCR beta clonotypes (HLA-C-restricted and CMV-specific).

The TCR sequence derives from a human donor in good health (CMV status not recorded). Some clones in this sample may be carry-over from other donors' samples. The J gene is TRBJ2-1, the V gene TRBV29-1; D is undetermined. Sample: CD8+ T cells from cultured PBMCs, taken from culture after CMV antigen stimulation. The CDR3 loop is CSVVHFNEQFF. The CDR3 DNA reads TGCAGCGTTGTCCACTTCAATGAGCAGTTCTTC.